A single TCR beta chain is shown here with its context. A junction boundary mismatches the germline segment, possibly from a read error. Method: immunoSEQ multiplex PCR; TCRdb's copy keeps in-frame clones and lacks some. The table lists about 96,000 clones, approximately 92% of them singletons, with 2.6% in the top ten. The data belong to a study of T cell changes during pregnancy in multiple sclerosis. The sequenced sample was peripheral blood, obtained in the first trimester of pregnancy. The source is a female donor with multiple sclerosis, enrolled in a pregnancy study.

The DNA of the CDR3 is TGTGCCAGCAGCTACTCGTGGGACACGACTGAAGCTTTCTTT. It encodes CASSYSWDTTEAFF. The chain uses TRBV6-5 and TRBJ1-1, with D tentatively TRBD1 (6 bases). This CDR3 has 14 residues. The germline gives CDR1 MNHEY, CDR2 SVGAGI.